This is a list of T cell receptor beta chains from one sample in a study of chemoradiotherapy in HPV16-positive cancers. TCRdb's copy holds only in-frame clones and misses some; the assay was immunoSEQ multiplex PCR. The sample carries fewer than 25,000 clones, roughly 92% recorded once. The sequencing used blood, collected from a patient who underwent chemoradiotherapy. Receptors were obtained from a human donor with HPV-associated anogenital cancer. The CDR3 runs from the conserved cysteine through the conserved F or W. Each record gives: D gene, V gene, J gene, CDR3 length, clone size, CDR3 DNA, CDR3 protein. A D gene is named only where the DNA matches it firmly. Clone size, where shown, is once, few, many, or a class for clones that have expanded.

d_gene: NA
v_gene: TRBV11-3
j_gene: TRBJ2-3
len: 13
abundance: NA
CDR3nt: TGTGCCAGCAGCTCGACAAGCACAGATACGCAGTATTTT
CDR3aa: CASSSTSTDTQYF

d_gene: TRBD2
v_gene: TRBV7-9
j_gene: TRBJ2-7
len: 15
abundance: NA
CDR3nt: TGTGCCAGCAGCTTACTACTAGCGAGCGTCGACGAGCAGTACTTC
CDR3aa: CASSLLLASVDEQYF

d_gene: NA
v_gene: TRBV5-5
j_gene: TRBJ2-6
len: 16
abundance: NA
CDR3nt: TGTGCCAGCAGCTTAGGGATCCGGCCTGGGGCCAACGTCCTGACTTTC
CDR3aa: CASSLGIRPGANVLTF

d_gene: TRBD2
v_gene: TRBV6-1
j_gene: TRBJ2-1
len: 16
abundance: NA
CDR3nt: TGTGCCAGCAGTGAAGTCGGCGGGAGGGGTTGGGATGAGCAGTTCTTC
CDR3aa: CASSEVGGRGWDEQFF

d_gene: TRBD1
v_gene: TRBV5-6
j_gene: TRBJ1-1
len: 12
abundance: NA
CDR3nt: TGTGCCAGCAGCTTGGGGACAGGGGATGCTTTCTTT
CDR3aa: CASSLGTGDAFF

d_gene: NA
v_gene: TRBV5-4
j_gene: TRBJ2-2
len: 16
abundance: NA
CDR3nt: TGTGCCAGCAGCTTGGGAGGGCCTACGAACACCGGGGAGCTGTTTTTT
CDR3aa: CASSLGGPTNTGELFF

d_gene: NA
v_gene: TRBV9
j_gene: TRBJ1-4
len: 15
abundance: NA
CDR3nt: TGTGCCAGCAGCCCGCGGTTTTTAGCTAATGAAAAACTGTTTTTT
CDR3aa: CASSPRFLANEKLFF

d_gene: NA
v_gene: TRBV5-1
j_gene: TRBJ2-7
len: 11
abundance: NA
CDR3nt: TGCGCCAGCAGCTTGCACAGCGAGCAGTACTTC
CDR3aa: CASSLHSEQYF

d_gene: NA
v_gene: TRBV7-3
j_gene: TRBJ2-7
len: 15
abundance: NA
CDR3nt: TGTGCCAGCAGCTTAAGCCGGGACCCAAAAGACGAGCAGTACTTC
CDR3aa: CASSLSRDPKDEQYF

d_gene: NA
v_gene: TRBV19
j_gene: TRBJ1-5
len: 17
abundance: NA
CDR3nt: TGTGCCAGTAGTAACTACCGCTGGGCAGGAAGCAATCAGCCCCAGCATTTT
CDR3aa: CASSNYRWAGSNQPQHF

d_gene: NA
v_gene: TRBV27
j_gene: TRBJ1-2
len: 13
abundance: NA
CDR3nt: TGTGCCAGCAGTTTAAAGAAGGAGTATGGCTACACCTTC
CDR3aa: CASSLKKEYGYTF

d_gene: NA
v_gene: TRBV27
j_gene: TRBJ2-7
len: 14
abundance: once
CDR3nt: TGTGCCAGCAGTTCTTTGGGTATCTCCTACGAGCAGTACTTC
CDR3aa: CASSSLGISYEQYF

d_gene: NA
v_gene: TRBV6-1
j_gene: TRBJ1-1
len: 13
abundance: NA
CDR3nt: TGTGCCAGCAGTGCCTCAGATCACACTGAAGCTTTCTTT
CDR3aa: CASSASDHTEAFF

d_gene: NA
v_gene: TRBV5-1
j_gene: TRBJ1-2
len: 14
abundance: NA
CDR3nt: TGCGCCAGCAGACCCGGCTCAGCTAACTATGGCTACACCTTC
CDR3aa: CASRPGSANYGYTF

d_gene: NA
v_gene: TRBV14
j_gene: TRBJ1-2
len: 14
abundance: few
CDR3nt: TGTGCCAGCAGTATCGCGGGCCGATCCTATGGCTACACCTTC
CDR3aa: CASSIAGRSYGYTF

d_gene: NA
v_gene: TRBV9
j_gene: TRBJ2-7
len: 14
abundance: NA
CDR3nt: TGTGCCAGCAGCGTAGCTTTGGGGGACTACGAGCAGTACTTC
CDR3aa: CASSVALGDYEQYF

d_gene: NA
v_gene: TRBV19
j_gene: TRBJ2-2
len: 16
abundance: NA
CDR3nt: TGTGCCAGTAGGCTACCGGGATTCGCGAACACCGGGGAGCTGTTTTTT
CDR3aa: CASRLPGFANTGELFF

d_gene: TRBD2
v_gene: TRBV5-1
j_gene: TRBJ2-7
len: 16
abundance: NA
CDR3nt: TGCGCCAGCAGCTTGGGATGGACTAGCGGGAGTTACGAGCAGTACTTC
CDR3aa: CASSLGWTSGSYEQYF

d_gene: NA
v_gene: TRBV27
j_gene: TRBJ2-7
len: 15
abundance: NA
CDR3nt: TGTGCCAGCAGTTTATTTGCAGGGAGGATAGGGGAGCAGTACTTC
CDR3aa: CASSLFAGRIGEQYF

d_gene: TRBD2
v_gene: TRBV4-2
j_gene: TRBJ2-7
len: 15
abundance: NA
CDR3nt: TGTGCCAGCAGCCAAACTTTAAACCTAGCGGACGAGCAGTACTTC
CDR3aa: CASSQTLNLADEQYF

d_gene: TRBD2
v_gene: TRBV7-2
j_gene: TRBJ2-1
len: 14
abundance: NA
CDR3nt: TGTGCCAGCAGCGCGGGACTAGTGGGTAATGAGCAGTTCTTC
CDR3aa: CASSAGLVGNEQFF

d_gene: TRBD1
v_gene: TRBV28
j_gene: TRBJ2-4
len: 15
abundance: NA
CDR3nt: TGTGCCAGCAGTTTCGGGACAGGGAGGTCGGTCGTTCAGTACTTC
CDR3aa: CASSFGTGRSVVQYF

d_gene: NA
v_gene: TRBV28
j_gene: TRBJ1-2
len: 13
abundance: NA
CDR3nt: TGTGCCAGCACCCCCCGTACAGGGAGTGGCTACACCTTC
CDR3aa: CASTPRTGSGYTF

d_gene: NA
v_gene: TRBV21-1
j_gene: TRBJ2-2
len: 15
abundance: NA
CDR3nt: TGTGCCAGCAGCACAAGTTCGGACAGGGGGCAGGAGCTGTTTTTT
CDR3aa: CASSTSSDRGQELFF

d_gene: NA
v_gene: TRBV5-4
j_gene: TRBJ1-4
len: 15
abundance: NA
CDR3nt: TGTGCCAGCAGCTTGGCCGGGGCGCGAAATGAAAAACTGTTTTTT
CDR3aa: CASSLAGARNEKLFF

d_gene: NA
v_gene: TRBV28
j_gene: TRBJ2-7
len: 14
abundance: NA
CDR3nt: TGTGCCAGCAGTTTTCGGGTCGGTATCGACGAGCAGTACTTC
CDR3aa: CASSFRVGIDEQYF

d_gene: NA
v_gene: TRBV7-2
j_gene: TRBJ2-7
len: 14
abundance: NA
CDR3nt: TGTGCCAGCAGCTTACAGCGGAATTCCTACGAGCAGTACTTC
CDR3aa: CASSLQRNSYEQYF

d_gene: NA
v_gene: TRBV7-2
j_gene: TRBJ2-7
len: 14
abundance: NA
CDR3nt: TGTGCCAGCAGCTCCGGCCCTATTGTCCACGAGCAGTACTTC
CDR3aa: CASSSGPIVHEQYF

d_gene: NA
v_gene: TRBV7-8
j_gene: TRBJ2-7
len: 15
abundance: NA
CDR3nt: TGTGCCAGCAGCCCAACTGGACGGAGCGCTCGCGAGCAGTACTTC
CDR3aa: CASSPTGRSAREQYF

d_gene: NA
v_gene: TRBV28
j_gene: TRBJ1-2
len: 14
abundance: NA
CDR3nt: TGTGCCAGCAGGGGTGGGAGGGCAAACTATGGCTACACCTTC
CDR3aa: CASRGGRANYGYTF

d_gene: NA
v_gene: TRBV4-3
j_gene: TRBJ1-1
len: 15
abundance: NA
CDR3nt: TGCGCCAGCAGCCAAGATAAGAGGACGAACACTGAAGCTTTCTTT
CDR3aa: CASSQDKRTNTEAFF

d_gene: NA
v_gene: TRBV7-2
j_gene: TRBJ2-2
len: 13
abundance: NA
CDR3nt: TGTGCCAGCAACGGAGGGAACACCGGGGAGCTGTTTTTT
CDR3aa: CASNGGNTGELFF